This TCR beta chain stems from a study of blood T cell repertoires in COVID-19. The sample holds one count of this clone. Sequenced by immunoSEQ multiplex PCR; TCRdb stores in-frame clones only, minus some. The data contain around 140,000 clones, under 90% of them singletons. Germline CDR1 and CDR2: SQVTM and ANQGSEA. The CDR3 contains 14 residues. This chain uses TRBV29-1 with TRBJ1-3; D is ambiguous. Sample: peripheral blood. The receptor was derived from a human donor in a cohort sampled during active COVID-19. CDR3 protein: CSTSHLYSGNTIYF. The DNA of the CDR3 is TGCAGTACTAGTCACCTGTACTCTGGAAACACCATATATTTT. The variable domain in full, with the rest retrieved from reference TRBV29-1 and TRBJ1-3, is SAVISQKPSRDICQRGTSLTIQCQVDSQVTMMFWYRQQPGQSLTLIATANQGSEATYESGFVIDKFPISRPNLTFSTLTVSNMSPEDSSIYLCSTSHLYSGNTIYFGEGSWLTVV.